Below, 16 T cell receptor beta chains from the same sample are listed, as sequenced in a study of cytomegalovirus exposure and HLA in healthy donors. The PCR had 60 Vbeta and 13 Jbeta primers. The data were produced by immunoSEQ multiplex PCR, yet TCRdb's version contains in-frame clones alone and is incomplete. The table has roughly 230,000 clones, about 85% seen once. What was sequenced was PBMCs. These receptor sequences come from a girl aged 2 to 9 in good health and CMV-seronegative.

The V gene is TRBV19, the J gene TRBJ2-5; TRBD2 matches at 13 bases. Germline V gene sequence: CDR1 LNHDA, CDR2 SQIVND (reference sequence). This CDR3 contains 15 residues. V lost 4 bases, J lost 4 bases, and 3 bases stayed unmatched. The CDR3 reads CASSKRTSGGETQYF. DNA of the CDR3: TGTGCCAGTAGTAAGCGGACTAGCGGGGGAGAGACCCAGTACTTC.

The chain links TRBV13 to TRBJ2-3; D may be TRBD2 (5 bases). Germline values: CDR1 PRHDT, CDR2 FYEKMQ (reference sequence). This CDR3 has 17 residues. V lost 3 bases, J lost 2 bases, and 18 bases lay in between. The CDR3 region has the DNA TGTGCCAGCAGCTTTTCGGAGAAGCGGAGAAACACAGATACGCAGTATTTT. The encoded protein is CASSFSEKRRNTDTQYF.

The genes are TRBV5-4 and TRBJ2-7; 16 bases are a match to TRBD2. Germline V lookup: CDR1 SGHNT, CDR2 YYREEE (reference sequence). V lost 0 bases and J lost 0; bases outside the gene matches: 6. This CDR3 is 19 amino acids long. CDR3 DNA: TGTGCCAGCAGCTTGGGCCCGGGACTAGCGGGGGGGCTCTCCTACGAGCAGTACTTC. Translated, it gives CASSLGPGLAGGLSYEQYF.

The chain recombines TRBV9 with TRBJ2-5; a weak D match, TRBD2 (7 bases). V lost 0 bases and J 4 bases, leaving 19 bases between the germline ends. CDR3 length equals 17 residues. Germline CDR1 SGDLS, CDR2 YYNGEE. This CDR3 is CASSVGRLGGAGETQYF. Here the CDR3 DNA reads TGTGCCAGCAGCGTAGGTCGTTTGGGGGGGGCGGGAGAGACCCAGTACTTC. The full variable domain, completed using reference TRBV9 and TRBJ2-5, is DSGVTQTPKHLITATGQRVTLRCSPRSGDLSVYWYQQSLDQGLQFLIQYYNGEERAKGNILERFSAQQFPDLHSELNLSSLELGDSALYFCASSVGRLGGAGETQYFGPGTRLLVL.

The V gene is TRBV21-1, the J gene TRBJ1-2. TRBV21-1 is listed as a pseudogene. The CDR3 loop spans 12 amino acids. Here the CDR3 reads CASSSGAHGYTF. In DNA form, the CDR3 reads TGTGCCAGCAGTAGCGGGGCGCATGGCTACACCTTC.

As regards this clone: The sample contains more than one DNA sequence encoding this CDR3. This chain uses TRBV20-1 with TRBJ1-2, with a possible D match to TRBD1 (5 bases). The CDR3 length is 10 residues. Trimming left V 6 bases short and J 6 bases short, with 8 bases between. Germline-derived CDR1 and CDR2 are DFQATT and SNEGSKA (reference sequence). Here the CDR3 reads CSASRDGYTF. Here the CDR3 DNA reads TGCAGTGCGAGCAGGGATGGCTACACCTTC.

The rearrangement joins TRBV30 to TRBJ2-1, with TRBD1 identical over 9 bases. Germline V gives CDR1 GTSNPN, CDR2 SVGIG (reference sequence). The V and J ends lost 2 bases and 7 bases, in that order; junction bases with no gene match: 9. This CDR3 is 15 amino acids long. The CDR3: CAWSTAGTGRNEQFF. CDR3 coding DNA: TGTGCCTGGAGTACCGCCGGGACAGGGAGGAATGAGCAGTTCTTC.

The V gene is TRBV30, the J gene TRBJ1-4; D is undetermined. Deletions cut 4 bases from V and 0 bases from J, with 12 bases between. Germline loops: CDR1 GTSNPN, CDR2 SVGIG (reference sequence). The CDR3 runs 15 residues. CDR3 residues: CAWNGVHPTNEKLFF. DNA of the CDR3: TGTGCCTGGAACGGGGTGCACCCAACTAATGAAAAACTGTTTTTT.

This chain joins TRBV10-3 and TRBJ2-5, with 8 bases fitting TRBD1. Germline CDR1 and CDR2: ENHRY and SYGVKD. V was clipped by 7 bases and J by 1 base; unmatched bases: 8. The length of the CDR3 is 15 residues. CDR3 residues: CAIKGTGTGQETQYF. The CDR3 DNA reads as TGTGCCATCAAGGGGACCGGGACAGGCCAAGAGACCCAGTACTTC.

CDR3 residues: CASSLGASYEQYF. CDR3 in DNA: TGTGCCAGCAGCTTAGGGGCCAGCTACGAGCAGTACTTC. This chain connects TRBV5-4 to TRBJ2-7; possibly TRBD1 for D (5 bases). V lost 2 bases and J 3 bases, leaving 9 bases between the germline ends. There are 13 residues in the CDR3. Germline lookup yields CDR1 SGHNT and CDR2 YYREEE (reference sequence).

The rearrangement uses TRBV5-6 and TRBJ2-5; D may be TRBD2 (5 bases). Germline CDR1 SGHDT, CDR2 YYEEEE. CDR3 length: 13 amino acids. Deletions cut 4 bases from V and 3 bases from J, with 10 bases between. In nucleotides, the CDR3 is TGTGCCAGCAGCCATAGCGATAAAGAGACCCAGTACTTC. It translates to CASSHSDKETQYF.

The chain uses TRBV27 and TRBJ2-7; 13 positions agree with TRBD2. The CDR3 is 15 residues long. With 5 bases clipped from V and 3 bases from J, the junction kept 4 bases outside the gene matches. Germline V gene sequence: CDR1 MNHEY, CDR2 SMNVEV (reference sequence). In nucleotides, the CDR3 is TGTGCCAGCAGTAGGGGACTAGCGGGGCTCTACGAGCAGTACTTC. Protein product: CASSRGLAGLYEQYF.

The J gene is TRBJ1-2, the V gene TRBV6-1; weak D call: TRBD1 (6 bases). V was cut by 0 bases and J by 8 bases, with 16 bases left in between. Germline V gives CDR1 MNHNS, CDR2 SASEGT. The CDR3 has 15 amino acids. The CDR3 DNA is TGTGCCAGCAGTGAAGCCACCACAGGGCTCCTGGGCTACACCTTC. This translates into CASSEATTGLLGYTF.

The V call is TRBV6-5, the J call TRBJ2-2, with D uncertain. Trimming stripped 2 bases from V and 7 bases from J, with 14 bases between. Germline V gene sequence: CDR1 MNHEY, CDR2 SVGAGI. This CDR3 is built from 15 residues. For the CDR3, the DNA is TGTGCCAGCAGTTACCCCCCAGGCCCCCACGGGGAGCTGTTTTTT. This sequence encodes CASSYPPGPHGELFF.

The chain is built from TRBV18 and TRBJ2-5; D remains ambiguous. Germline CDR1 and CDR2: KGHSH and LQKENI. There are 13 residues in the CDR3. Trimming removed 2 bases at V and 0 bases at J, with 4 bases between. CDR3 nucleotides: TGTGCCAGCTCACCATTAGACCAAGAGACCCAGTACTTC. Translating gives CASSPLDQETQYF.

V and J are TRBV10-3 and TRBJ2-3, with 8 positions matching TRBD2. CDR3 size: 16 residues. V lost 10 bases, J lost 2 bases, and 14 bases stayed unmatched. Germline V gene sequence: CDR1 ENHRY, CDR2 SYGVKD. The CDR3 region is CATSSRREDNTDTQYF. In DNA, the CDR3 is TGTGCCACGAGTTCTCGGCGGGAGGACAACACAGATACGCAGTATTTT.